Listed below are T cell receptor beta chains from one sample, sequenced in a study of T cells expressing NK-cell markers. TCRdb reprocessed the 5' RACE reads; each CDR3 protein has one entry and no DNA is given. The sample spans some 390,000 distinct CDR3 sequences; the ten largest clones claim 9.5% to 12%. Specimen: blood T cells: a sorted CD56 or NKG2C T cell subset, CD4+ or CD8+ T cells, or bulk PBMC T cells (not recorded which). The receptors shown here come from a woman between 45 and 60 years old in good health. The CDR3 runs from the conserved cysteine through the conserved F or W.

V gene	J gene	CDR3 protein
TRBV6-5	TRBJ1-1	CASSSLRDWTEAFF
TRBV27	TRBJ2-7	CASSTGGNYEQYF
TRBV12-3/TRBV12-4	TRBJ1-5	CASSEAGTGLNQPQHF
TRBV3-1	TRBJ2-7	CASSTLGLNYEQYF
TRBV20-1	TRBJ2-3	CSAVPGLAGGMGDTQYF
TRBV29-1	TRBJ2-7	CSCRPAESYEQYF
TRBV9	TRBJ2-5	CASSVRSDGGAETQYF
TRBV11-3	TRBJ2-3	CASSSGSGSADTQYF
TRBV6-2/TRBV6-3	TRBJ2-2	CASSMGAAGELFF
TRBV19	TRBJ2-5	CASSAGWGQETQYF
TRBV2	TRBJ2-1	CASSAPLAGGANEQFF
TRBV5-1	TRBJ1-1	CASSLARGTGAFF
TRBV5-1	TRBJ2-1	CASSQSLEQFF
TRBV7-9	TRBJ1-2	CASSLGDGIPSNYGYTF
TRBV15	TRBJ2-5	CATSRDRERGSWETQYF
TRBV5-6	TRBJ2-1	CASSSSGTGSHEQFF
TRBV7-6	TRBJ2-1	CASRGAHEQFF
TRBV5-1	TRBJ2-2	CASSLELAGAHNTGELFF
TRBV2	TRBJ2-5	CAITTGSLETQYF
TRBV5-6	TRBJ2-7	CASSPGGSVGVGEQYF
TRBV12-3/TRBV12-4	TRBJ2-1	CASSLGRISSYNEQFF
TRBV5-5	TRBJ2-5	CASSPGGISETQYF
TRBV19	TRBJ2-1	CASTRGLAINEQFF
TRBV7-8	TRBJ2-5	CASSLGRGRSQETQYF
TRBV5-1	TRBJ2-5	CASSRWTGGEETQYF
TRBV28	TRBJ1-1	CASIDSWRGITEAFF
TRBV12-3/TRBV12-4	TRBJ2-3	CASSLPGEGTDTQYF
TRBV7-9	TRBJ2-3	CASSLVWQETDTQYF
TRBV2	TRBJ2-6	CASRGEGPSGANVLTF
TRBV6-1	TRBJ2-3	CASSEGTGQGGDTQYF
TRBV14	TRBJ2-3	CASSQDNGITQYF
TRBV18	TRBJ2-2	CASSLTPGQGASSNTGELFF
TRBV2	TRBJ2-1	CASTPPQAEQFF
TRBV19	TRBJ1-5	CASTPIGVSNQPQHF
TRBV5-1	TRBJ1-2	CASALAGSYGYTF
TRBV21-1	TRBJ1-5	CASSKAEGPHMGQPQHF
TRBV10-3	TRBJ2-1	CAIRELAGVTNEQFF
TRBV7-2	TRBJ2-7	CASSLTGASYEQYF
TRBV5-5	TRBJ1-6	CASSHYKDRGGSPLHF
TRBV9	TRBJ2-1	CASSGAGGAYNEQFF
TRBV11-2	TRBJ1-4	CASSLPGPREKLFF
TRBV24-1	TRBJ2-5	CATSDYPGTGGQETQYF
TRBV7-2	TRBJ2-3	CASSLGGSRYTQYF
TRBV12-3/TRBV12-4	TRBJ2-7	CASRETISYEQYF
TRBV6-6	TRBJ2-3	CASSYRARPSTLGGTDTQYF
TRBV3-1	TRBJ1-1	CASSQVSEAFF
TRBV20-1	TRBJ2-1	CSAIFAGQNNEQFF